This TCR beta chain is from a study of cytomegalovirus exposure and HLA in healthy donors. CDR1 SGHDN and CDR2 FVKESK come from the germline V gene. V was pared by 7 bases and J by 7 bases, with 9 bases of the junction left unmatched. This CDR3 is built from 16 residues. General study results and limits: The study dropped some indistinguishable V segments, TRBV6-2 and TRBV6-3 among them. In a later analysis, HLA-associated TCR beta chains were more clonally expanded than equally common others. The only immune exposure information that was available was CMV serostatus.

Use of 60 Vbeta and 13 Jbeta primers characterized the PCR. Assay: immunoSEQ multiplex PCR; the TCRdb copy retains only in-frame clones and omits some. Of under 200,000 clones in the sample, around 80% were seen once. Concerning this clone itself: Its antigen is unknown.

This receptor was identified in a human donor in good health. Sample: PBMCs. V and J are TRBV14 and TRBJ2-1, with 14 nucleotides matching TRBD2. In DNA, the CDR3 is TGTGCCAGCAAAAGACTAGCGGGGGGGCCTGATAATGAGCAGTTCTTC. This encodes CASKRLAGGPDNEQFF. Complete variable domain (other parts from reference TRBV14 and TRBJ2-1): EAGVTQFPSHSVIEKGQTVTLRCDPISGHDNLYWYRRVMGKEIKFLLHFVKESKQDESGMPNNRFLAERTGGTYSTLKVQPAELEDSGVYFCASKRLAGGPDNEQFFGPGTRLTVL.